A selection of T cell receptor beta chains follows, all from one sample in a study of blood T cell repertoires in COVID-19. Using immunoSEQ multiplex PCR, the repertoire was profiled, and TCRdb retains in-frame clones only, with some absent. The sample comprises under 70,000 clones, around 84% of which are singletons, and 10% to 15% rests with the top ten. The sequencing sample was made of peripheral blood. The receptors stem from a woman of 80 years or more with acute or convalescent COVID-19. CDR3s leave out the opening cysteine and the closing phenylalanine or tryptophan.

j_call v_call cdr3_aa
TRBJ2-1 TRBV5-6 ASSSSRVGYNEQF
TRBJ2-2 TRBV5-4 ASSGTSGGYTGELF
TRBJ2-3 TRBV4-1 ASSQTPTGTVTDTQY
TRBJ1-3 TRBV10-3 AIRRGTGGAGTIY
TRBJ1-2 TRBV29-1 SVDPNGYGYT
TRBJ2-7 TRBV4-2 ASSQAALAGLYEQY
TRBJ1-1 TRBV29-1 SVELTGPNTEAF
TRBJ1-2 TRBV11-3 ASSSMTALNYGYT
TRBJ2-1 TRBV4-1 ASSQDLTGGSIGEQF
TRBJ2-5 TRBV11-3 ASSLGLAGGRQETQY
TRBJ1-5 TRBV4-1 ASSQVGRGSNQPQH
TRBJ2-7 TRBV11-2 ASNAGLAGTYEQY
TRBJ2-5 TRBV15 ATSRDSGETQY
TRBJ1-2 TRBV7-8 ASSLGRLDGYT
TRBJ2-1 TRBV11-2 ASSFRTSGGSYNEQF
TRBJ2-3 TRBV6-5 ASTWGGTDTQY
TRBJ2-1 TRBV30 AWREGLAGGKSSYNEQF
TRBJ1-2 TRBV29-1 SVEAAGQIYGYT
TRBJ1-5 TRBV19 ASSIGQGPNQPQH
TRBJ1-1 TRBV5-4 ASSLAGPGNTEAF
TRBJ1-6 TRBV28 ASSRTGVDNSPLH
TRBJ2-3 TRBV6-5 ASSWTSPSTDTQY
TRBJ1-2 TRBV28 ASRPGHIVRYT
TRBJ2-3 TRBV6-5 ASNSGADTQY
TRBJ1-1 TRBV5-1 ASSVGQTNTEAF
TRBJ1-2 TRBV5-1 ASSPDRHYGYT
TRBJ1-3 TRBV27 ASSARTGPGNTIY
TRBJ2-7 TRBV2 ASSVRRGPYEQY
TRBJ2-7 TRBV30 AWRPRLGVVEQY